These T cell receptor beta chains were read from a single sample in a study of T cells in Graves' hyperthyroidism and ophthalmopathy. Via MiXCR, TCRdb re-called the multiplex PCR reads, giving one row per CDR3 protein. Here the sample spans approximately 600,000 distinct CDR3 sequences, less than 25% being singletons. Sequencing was performed on blood. The origin of the receptors is a man aged 25 to 40 with Graves' ophthalmopathy. CDR3s include the opening cysteine and the closing phenylalanine or tryptophan. A D gene is named only where the DNA matches it firmly. The listing skips clone size in some rows; elsewhere it reads once, few, many or a size class.

J: TRBJ2-7
size: once
V: TRBV6-2/TRBV6-3
D: TRBD1
DNA: TGTGCCACCAACCGAGGAGGGACAGGGGGTGGCGAGCAGTACTTC
CDR3: CATNRGGTGGGEQYF

J: TRBJ2-7
size: many
V: TRBV2
D: -
DNA: TGTGCCAGCAGTGATGGGGACAAGCTAGGTGAGCAGTACTTC
CDR3: CASSDGDKLGEQYF

J: TRBJ2-5
size: few
V: TRBV12-5
D: TRBD2
DNA: TGTGCTAGTGGTTTGGCCCGGAAGGGGACTAGCGGGCCCCGCCAAGAGACCCAGTACTTC
CDR3: CASGLARKGTSGPRQETQYF

J: TRBJ1-1
size: -
V: TRBV11-1
D: TRBD1
DNA: TGCGCCAGCAGCCCAACAGGGGGAACTGGAGCTTTCTTT
CDR3: CASSPTGGTGAFF

J: TRBJ2-1
size: -
V: TRBV5-1
D: TRBD1
DNA: TGCGCCAGCAGCTTGGGAGGACAGGGGGCTTGGAATGAGCAGTTCTTC
CDR3: CASSLGGQGAWNEQFF

J: TRBJ2-7
size: few
V: TRBV7-8
D: -
DNA: TGTGCCAGCAGCCTAAAGGGACAAATCTACGAGCAGTACTTC
CDR3: CASSLKGQIYEQYF

J: TRBJ1-2
size: many
V: TRBV28
D: TRBD1
DNA: TGTGCCAGCAGTCGACAGGGTAACTATGGCTACACCTTC
CDR3: CASSRQGNYGYTF

J: TRBJ2-3
size: many
V: TRBV28
D: TRBD2
DNA: TGTGCCAGCAGGGGACTAGCGCTATTCACAGATACGCAGTATTTT
CDR3: CASRGLALFTDTQYF

J: TRBJ1-2
size: few
V: TRBV20-1
D: -
DNA: TGCAGTGCTAGGAAATCTACGAGTGCCAGGATCGTCTATGGCTACACCTTC
CDR3: CSARKSTSARIVYGYTF

J: TRBJ2-3
size: few
V: TRBV7-9
D: -
DNA: TGTGCCAGCAGCTTATACAGGGTCCCAGATACGCAGTATTTT
CDR3: CASSLYRVPDTQYF

J: TRBJ2-5
size: -
V: TRBV28
D: -
DNA: TGTGCCAGCAGTTCCCCCGCGCAAGCCCTAGGAGGCCAAGAGACCCAGTACTTC
CDR3: CASSSPAQALGGQETQYF

J: TRBJ1-2
size: -
V: TRBV28
D: -
DNA: TGTGCCAGTCAGGGGCCAGACTATGGCTACACCTTC
CDR3: CASQGPDYGYTF

J: TRBJ1-4
size: -
V: TRBV3-1
D: TRBD1
DNA: TGTGCCAGCAGCCACTCCGGGACAGGGAACGAAAAACTGTTTTTT
CDR3: CASSHSGTGNEKLFF

J: TRBJ2-1
size: -
V: TRBV5-1
D: TRBD2
DNA: TGCGCCAGCAGCCAAGCTAGCGGGAGGGCCGATGAGCAGTTCTTC
CDR3: CASSQASGRADEQFF

J: TRBJ2-2
size: -
V: TRBV28
D: TRBD2
DNA: TGTGCCAGCAGCCGAGCGGGAGTAGGTACCGGGGAGCTGTTTTTT
CDR3: CASSRAGVGTGELFF

J: TRBJ2-7
size: -
V: TRBV15
D: TRBD1
DNA: TGTGCCACCAGTCCCGGGACAGGGGCCTACCAGCAGTACTTC
CDR3: CATSPGTGAYQQYF

J: TRBJ1-4
size: few
V: TRBV7-9
D: -
DNA: TGTGCCAGCAGCTTGGGGAGTCCCTCTAATGAAAAACTGTTTTTT
CDR3: CASSLGSPSNEKLFF

J: TRBJ1-2
size: -
V: TRBV12-3/TRBV12-4
D: -
DNA: TGTGCCAGCAGTTTCGGTCAGTCCGGGGATTGGTATGGCTACACCTTC
CDR3: CASSFGQSGDWYGYTF

J: TRBJ1-1
size: many
V: TRBV5-1
D: -
DNA: TGCGCCAGCAGCTTGGAAGTGATGACTGAAGCTTTCTTT
CDR3: CASSLEVMTEAFF

J: TRBJ1-1
size: few
V: TRBV12-3/TRBV12-4
D: -
DNA: TGTGCCAGCAGGCTACAGGGCCAGAACACTGAAGCTTTCTTT
CDR3: CASRLQGQNTEAFF

J: TRBJ2-7
size: many
V: TRBV3-1
D: -
DNA: TGTGCCAGCAGCCAAGATCCCGGGTACTCCTACGAGCAGTACTTC
CDR3: CASSQDPGYSYEQYF

J: TRBJ2-7
size: -
V: TRBV4-1
D: TRBD2
DNA: TGCGCCAGCAGCCAAGGGGCGGGAGCAGGCTACGAGCAGTACTTC
CDR3: CASSQGAGAGYEQYF

J: TRBJ2-7
size: -
V: TRBV27
D: -
DNA: TGTGCCAGCAGAACGATGGCTTCCTACGAGCAGTACTTC
CDR3: CASRTMASYEQYF

J: TRBJ2-7
size: few
V: TRBV29-1
D: -
DNA: TGCAGCGCAAACGGGGACAAAAGAACCTACGAGCAGTACTTC
CDR3: CSANGDKRTYEQYF

J: TRBJ2-3
size: few
V: TRBV14
D: TRBD2
DNA: TGTGCCAGCAGCCCCGGACTAGCGGGATCCGTATGGGCAGATACGCAGTATTTT
CDR3: CASSPGLAGSVWADTQYF

J: TRBJ2-1
size: -
V: TRBV28
D: -
DNA: TGTGCCAGCAGTTCGTTGGGACCGGGGAATGAGCAGTTCTTC
CDR3: CASSSLGPGNEQFF

J: TRBJ2-7
size: few
V: TRBV6-5
D: -
DNA: TGTGCCAGCAGTTACTCGGACCGGGCCCCTTACGAGCAGTACTTC
CDR3: CASSYSDRAPYEQYF

J: TRBJ2-2
size: -
V: TRBV27
D: TRBD2
DNA: TGTGCCAGCAGTTTATCCCTAGCGGGAGCTGGCACCGGGGAGCTGTTTTTT
CDR3: CASSLSLAGAGTGELFF

J: TRBJ2-3
size: few
V: TRBV2
D: TRBD2
DNA: TGTGCCAGCAGAAAGCTAGCGGGAGGTACAGATACGCAGTATTTT
CDR3: CASRKLAGGTDTQYF

J: TRBJ2-7
size: -
V: TRBV4-3
D: TRBD2
DNA: TGCGCCAGCAGCCAAGAAGAGGCTAGCGGGGCCTACGAGCAGTACTTC
CDR3: CASSQEEASGAYEQYF

J: TRBJ1-6
size: -
V: TRBV6-1
D: TRBD1
DNA: TGTGCCAGCAGGGGGGACAGACGATCACCCCTCCACTTT
CDR3: CASRGDRRSPLHF

J: TRBJ1-2
size: -
V: TRBV20-1
D: -
DNA: TGCAGTGCTAGAGGGGACGACCGACACCGCCCTCTCCTTAATTATGGCTACACCTTC
CDR3: CSARGDDRHRPLLNYGYTF

J: TRBJ2-3
size: -
V: TRBV18
D: TRBD2
DNA: TGTGCCAGCTCACCACGTCTAGCGGGAGTCGGGGATACGCAGTATTTT
CDR3: CASSPRLAGVGDTQYF

J: TRBJ2-5
size: -
V: TRBV6-5
D: -
DNA: TGTGCCAGCAGTTACCGTCCCACAGGGTACCAAGAGACCCAGTACTTC
CDR3: CASSYRPTGYQETQYF

J: TRBJ2-5
size: few
V: TRBV5-6
D: -
DNA: TGTGCCAGCAGCTTGGTGGGGACGTACCAAGAGACCCAGTACTTC
CDR3: CASSLVGTYQETQYF